What follows are 27 T cell receptor beta chains derived from one specimen sequenced in a study of T cell responses to AZD1222 COVID-19 vaccine. Produced via immunoSEQ multiplex PCR; TCRdb's table is partial and in-frame only. The sample yields 200,000 to 300,000 clones, roughly 93% seen once. The sequencing here drew on peripheral blood, taken on day 0 of AZD1222 vaccination. The receptors were sampled from an adult in good health.

This clone was seen more than once but under ten times. The chain combines TRBV5-1 with TRBJ2-3, with TRBD2 matching over 8 bases. V was pared by 3 bases and J by 5 bases, with 5 bases of the junction left unmatched. The V gene's germline CDR1 is SGHRS and CDR2 YFSETQ. There are 14 residues in the CDR3. DNA of the CDR3: TGCGCCAGCAGCTCAGGACTAGCTGTAGATACGCAGTATTTT. The encoded protein is CASSSGLAVDTQYF. Complete variable domain (other parts from reference TRBV5-1 and TRBJ2-3): KAGVTQTPRYLIKTRGQQVTLSCSPISGHRSVSWYQQTPGQGLQFLFEYFSETQRNKGNFPGRFSGRQFSNSRSEMNVSTLELGDSALYLCASSSGLAVDTQYFGPGTRLTVL.

The V and J genes are TRBV6-5 and TRBJ2-2; 7 positions agree with TRBD1. Germline V gene data show CDR1 as MNHEY and CDR2 as SVGAGI. J was trimmed by 2 bases and V by 4 bases; bases with no gene match: 4. This CDR3 region has 15 residues. The CDR3 DNA follows: TGTGCCAGCAGTTCGTGGGACAGCAACACCGGGGAGCTGTTTTTT. Its protein product is CASSSWDSNTGELFF.

The chain is built from TRBV15 and TRBJ2-3; 9 nucleotides match TRBD2. Germline V lookup: CDR1 LNHNV, CDR2 YYDKDF (reference sequence). The length of the CDR3 is 15 residues. The trim removed 2 bases at V and 0 bases at J, leaving 0 bases unmatched. CDR3 DNA sequence: TGTGCCACCAGCAGACTAGCGGGGAGCACAGATACGCAGTATTTT. Translated: CATSRLAGSTDTQYF.

This rearrangement joins TRBV27 to TRBJ2-1, with D tentatively TRBD2 (6 bases). Looked up from germline, CDR1 is MNHEY and CDR2 is SMNVEV (reference sequence). The CDR3 has 13 amino acids. V lost 4 bases and J lost 13, with 17 bases in between. CDR3 coding DNA: TGTGCCAGCAGTTCCGGACTAATTTCGATTCAGTTCTTC. Residues: CASSSGLISIQFF.

This chain joins TRBV5-1 and TRBJ2-7; D may be TRBD1 or TRBD2 (5 bases each). Germline V gene data show CDR1 as SGHRS and CDR2 as YFSETQ. V was clipped by 2 bases and J by 1 base, with 13 bases between them. The CDR3 is made up of 15 amino acids. The CDR3 nucleotides read TGCGCCAGCAGCTTTGGTTCAGGGAGATCCTACGAGCAGTACTTC. Protein: CASSFGSGRSYEQYF.

J is TRBJ2-5 and V is TRBV18, with D tentatively TRBD1 or TRBD2 (6 bases each). In germline, CDR1 is KGHSH, CDR2 LQKENI. This CDR3 contains 15 residues. V dropped 0 bases and J dropped 5 bases, with 13 bases sitting between them. The CDR3 spells CASSPPGGGGETQYF. CDR3 nucleotides: TGTGCCAGCTCACCACCCGGAGGAGGGGGGGAGACCCAGTACTTC.

The chain combines TRBV5-1 with TRBJ2-1; 8 positions match TRBD1. The CDR3 is made up of 14 amino acids. Germline CDR1 is SGHRS and CDR2 is YFSETQ. Trimming took 3 bases from V and 4 from J; bases not matched to a gene: 3. The CDR3 loop reads CASSSGDRYNEQFF. CDR3 in DNA: TGCGCCAGCAGCTCTGGGGACAGGTACAATGAGCAGTTCTTC.

The gene calls are TRBV6-1 and TRBJ2-7, with D unclear. This CDR3 comprises 12 residues. Trimming removed 2 bases from V and 6 bases from J, with 8 bases in between. The germline gives CDR1 MNHNS, CDR2 SASEGT. CDR3 in DNA: TGTGCCAGCAGTGAAAAGCTGGTCGAGCAGTACTTC. Residues: CASSEKLVEQYF.

CDR3 region: CASSPRPGGRPFF. The CDR3 nucleotides read TGTGCCAGTAGTCCGAGGCCCGGGGGTAGGCCGTTCTTC. J is TRBJ2-1 and V is TRBV19; possible D gene TRBD2, 6 bases. Trimming took off 5 bases at V and 15 bases at J, with 20 bases between the two ends. Looked up from germline, CDR1 is LNHDA and CDR2 is SQIVND (reference sequence). This CDR3 has 13 amino acids.

V and J are TRBV6-1 and TRBJ1-4, with 10 bases matching TRBD1. CDR3 size: 14 residues. The V segment lost 3 bases and the J segment 8 bases; nucleotides outside the gene matches: 3. Germline loops: CDR1 MNHNS, CDR2 SASEGT. CDR3 sequence reads: CASSEGTGAEKLFF. In nucleotides, the CDR3 is TGTGCCAGCAGTGAGGGGACAGGGGCCGAAAAACTGTTTTTT.

The genes are TRBV9 and TRBJ2-3, with D perhaps assigned TRBD1 or TRBD2 (5 bases each). The germline V and J ends were trimmed by 5 bases and 6 bases, with 10 bases remaining between them. The CDR3 runs to 12 residues. Germline V gives CDR1 SGDLS, CDR2 YYNGEE. CDR3 bases: TGTGCCAGCAGTCGGGGCGCGGATACGCAGTATTTT. Protein sequence: CASSRGADTQYF.

The rearrangement links TRBV28 to TRBJ2-2; 8 bases are shared with TRBD2. The ends lost 10 bases at V and 0 bases at J; junction bases unmatched: 4. Germline V gene lookup returns CDR1 MDHEN and CDR2 SYDVKM. This CDR3 comprises 14 residues. The CDR3 nucleotides are TGTGCCATCGGAGCGGGAGCGAACACCGGGGAGCTGTTTTTT. The encoded protein is CAIGAGANTGELFF.

V gene TRBV6-5 combines with J gene TRBJ1-2, with a possible D match to TRBD1 (5 bases). The CDR3 has 15 residues. Per germline, CDR1 MNHEY and CDR2 SVGAGI. Trimming took off 4 bases at V and 2 bases at J, with 14 bases between the two ends. CDR3 bases: TGTGCCAGCAGTTTTCAGGGTGCGAACAACTATGGCTACACCTTC. Its protein product is CASSFQGANNYGYTF.

The chain uses TRBV27 and TRBJ1-3, with unresolved D. The CDR3 spans 17 residues. Trimming took 5 bases from V and 0 from J, leaving 17 bases between them. Per germline, CDR1 MNHEY and CDR2 SMNVEV (reference sequence). The CDR3 DNA sequence: TGTGCCAGCAGTCCAACCCGGCCGGCCACCTCTGGAAACACCATATATTTT. Protein: CASSPTRPATSGNTIYF.

The chain has TRBV5-1 and TRBJ2-7, with D perhaps TRBD2 (6 bases). The CDR3 covers 14 residues. Germline-derived CDR1 and CDR2 are SGHRS and YFSETQ. Trimming shortened V by 5 bases and J by 6 bases, and 18 bases separated the two germline ends. CDR3 sequence (DNA): TGCGCCAGCAGGAATGGGACGGGAGCAGGCGAGCAGTACTTC. It specifies CASRNGTGAGEQYF.

V usage is TRBV2 and J usage is TRBJ2-5; D is unclear. This CDR3 is built from 11 residues. In germline, CDR1 is SNHLY, CDR2 FYNNEI. The V end was cut by 9 bases, the J end by 4 bases, with 9 bases between. CDR3 DNA: TGTGCCAGATGGGGTGGAGAGACCCAGTACTTC. It codes for CARWGGETQYF.

CDR3 nucleotide sequence: TGTGCCAGCAGCGTAGGTGGTAGCTTCCCCCAAGAGACCCAGTACTTC. Amino acid sequence: CASSVGGSFPQETQYF. V and J are TRBV9 and TRBJ2-5; the D is unclear. With 0 bases removed from V and 1 base from J, the gap between germline ends came to 13 bases. Per the germline V gene, CDR1 is SGDLS and CDR2 is YYNGEE. This CDR3 comprises 16 residues.

J is TRBJ2-1 and V is TRBV28; possibly TRBD1 or TRBD2 for D (6 bases each). V lost 6 bases and J lost 1, with 13 bases in between. The germline V gene encodes CDR1 MDHEN and CDR2 SYDVKM. This CDR3 is 15 amino acids long. DNA of the CDR3: TGTGCCAGCAGCTTAACAGGGACTTCCTACAATGAGCAGTTCTTC. This sequence encodes CASSLTGTSYNEQFF. The whole variable domain, filled in from reference TRBV28 and TRBJ2-1, reads DVKVTQSSRYLVKRTGEKVFLECVQDMDHENMFWYRQDPGLGLRLIYFSYDVKMKEKGDIPEGYSVSREKKERFSLILESASTNQTSMYLCASSLTGTSYNEQFFGPGTRLTVL.

V is TRBV18 and J is TRBJ2-3; D uncertain. V gave up 0 bases and J gave up 0 bases, with 13 bases separating them. Germline CDR1 KGHSH, CDR2 LQKENI. The CDR3 extends over 17 amino acids. CDR3 coding DNA: TGTGCCAGCTCACCACCGCTGCCCCGTACTAGCACAGATACGCAGTATTTT. Translation: CASSPPLPRTSTDTQYF. Variable domain in full (rest from reference TRBV18 and TRBJ2-3): NAGVMQNPRHLVRRRGQEARLRCSPMKGHSHVYWYRQLPEEGLKFMVYLQKENIIDESGMPKERFSAEFPKEGPSILRIQQVVRGDSAAYFCASSPPLPRTSTDTQYFGPGTRLTVL.

The chain uses TRBV4-3 and TRBJ1-4; 7 positions agree with TRBD1. The CDR3 sequence is 15 residues long. The germline V gene has CDR1 LGHNA and CDR2 YSLEER. With V trimmed by 4 bases and J by 3 bases, 5 bases remained unmatched. The CDR3: CASSLDRDPNEKLFF. As DNA, the CDR3 is TGCGCCAGCAGCCTCGACAGGGATCCTAATGAAAAACTGTTTTTT.

This clone was seen a few times. The chain recombines TRBV7-9 with TRBJ1-1, with a weak D call TRBD1 (5 bases). The CDR3 consists of 16 residues. V lost 5 bases, J lost 1 base, and 17 bases lay in between. Germline CDR1 SEHNR, CDR2 FQNEAQ (reference sequence). The CDR3 here is CASSQHRDVWNTEAFF. Here the CDR3 DNA reads TGTGCCAGCAGCCAACACCGGGACGTTTGGAACACTGAAGCTTTCTTT.

The V gene is TRBV24-1, the J gene TRBJ2-1; D is possibly TRBD1 (6 bases). Per germline, CDR1 KGHDR and CDR2 SFDVKD. V shed 7 bases and J shed 7 bases, with 19 bases lying between them. The CDR3 consists of 15 residues. As DNA, the CDR3 is TGTGCCACCAGCCTTAGGGGGACATTAATGAATGAGCAGTTCTTC. Protein: CATSLRGTLMNEQFF.

The V call is TRBV28, the J call TRBJ2-2; tentatively, D is TRBD2 (5 bases). V lost 1 base and J 1 base, leaving 7 bases between the germline ends. Germline CDR1 MDHEN, CDR2 SYDVKM. This CDR3 contains 15 residues. In DNA form, the CDR3 reads TGTGCCAGCAGTTTATTTGGAGGGAACACCGGGGAGCTGTTTTTT. Encoded protein: CASSLFGGNTGELFF.

A remark on this clone: The same CDR3 also results from other DNA sequences found in this sample. The V gene is TRBV3-1 (or the pseudogene TRBV3-2), the J gene TRBJ1-6; 7 bases align to TRBD1. Germline V gene data show CDR1 as LGHDT and CDR2 as YNNKEL (reference sequence). The ends lost 1 base at V and 10 bases at J; junction bases unmatched: 4. The CDR3 runs to 14 residues. The CDR3: CASSQGQGESPLHF. The CDR3 bases are TGTGCCAGCAGCCAAGGACAGGGAGAGTCACCCCTCCACTTT.

This clone was seen only once. The genes are TRBV7-2 and TRBJ1-5; TRBD1 is a possible D gene (6 bases). The CDR3 is 14 residues long. CDR1 is SGHTA, CDR2 FQGNSA, per germline. V was trimmed by 2 bases and J by 2 bases, leaving 7 bases between them. CDR3 sequence (DNA): TGTGCCAGCAGCTTATCAGGGGGCAATCAGCCCCAGCATTTT. It codes for CASSLSGGNQPQHF.

The CDR3 region has the DNA TGTGCCAGCAGCGAGCTAGCTGTCGGGTCAGATACGCAGTATTTT. Encoded protein: CASSELAVGSDTQYF. The chain recombines TRBV7-6 with TRBJ2-3; the D gene is possibly TRBD2 (5 bases). This CDR3 comprises 15 residues. V was trimmed by 5 bases and J by 4 bases, leaving 16 bases between them. Per the germline V gene, CDR1 is SGHVS and CDR2 is FNYEAQ. The full variable domain, completed using reference TRBV7-6 and TRBJ2-3, is GAGVSQSPRYKVTKRGQDVALRCDPISGHVSLYWYRQALGQGPEFLTYFNYEAQQDKSGLPNDRFSAERPEGSISTLTIQRTEQRDSAMYRCASSELAVGSDTQYFGPGTRLTVL.

V is TRBV4-1 and J is TRBJ2-7; D not certain. Trimming shortened V by 2 bases and J by 1 base, and 12 bases separated the two germline ends. This CDR3 region has 15 residues. Germline loops: CDR1 MGHRA, CDR2 YSYEKL. For the CDR3, the DNA is TGCGCCAGCAGCCAACAAGTACAGCTATCCTACGAGCAGTACTTC. It encodes CASSQQVQLSYEQYF.